This T cell receptor beta chain was identified during a study of CD8 T cells in ankylosing spondylitis. Study results and limitations: In ankylosing spondylitis blood, a motif of roughly 8 highly homologous TCR beta variants appeared characteristic. Certain motif variants had earlier appeared in reactive arthritis synovial fluid and blood. The authors reported significant enrichment of disease-linked clones in matched ankylosing spondylitis synovial fluid.

Quantitative 5'-RACE with molecular barcodes was used to make the TCR beta libraries. MiXCR, applied by TCRdb to the 5' RACE reads, yields one record per CDR3 protein. The table shows about 130,000 distinct CDR3 sequences, with 6.5% to 9% occurring only once. This clonotype was found many times. What it recognizes is unknown. This clonotype originated in a male donor with ankylosing spondylitis or in good health (not recorded which). Sequenced: blood, either unsorted or a sorted T cell fraction (not recorded which).

The CDR3 reads CASSLGQNYEQYF. As DNA, the CDR3 is TGTGCCAGCAGCTTAGGACAGAACTACGAGCAGTACTTC. The chain carries TRBV5-6 and TRBJ2-7; a possible D gene is TRBD1 (6 bases). Germline V lookup: CDR1 SGHDT, CDR2 YYEEEE. This CDR3 has 13 amino acids. V was clipped by 2 bases and J by 3 bases, with 9 bases between them.